This passage covers 6 T cell receptor beta chains from one sample sequenced in a study of patients and donors after allogeneic stem cell transplantation. One entry per CDR3 protein results from TCRdb running MiXCR on the RT-PCR reads. The sample carries 200,000 to 250,000 distinct CDR3 sequences, 12% to 15% recorded once. The sequenced material came from blood, either unsorted or a sorted T cell fraction (not recorded which). These receptor sequences come from a human donor who was either an allogeneic HSCT recipient or a stem cell or donor lymphocyte infusion donor (not recorded which). It is not recorded whose cells these are; they may come from a transplant donor.

V is TRBV20-1 and J is TRBJ1-5; no firm D call. Trimming shortened V by 5 bases and J by 2 bases, and 10 bases separated the two germline ends. Germline V gene lookup returns CDR1 DFQATT and CDR2 SNEGSKA (reference sequence). The CDR3 covers 13 residues. Written as DNA, the CDR3 is TGCAGTGCTGTAGACCGCCGCAATCAGCCCCAGCATTTT. Protein: CSAVDRRNQPQHF.

This clonotype was recorded at least ten times. V and J are TRBV4-1 and TRBJ1-4; 10 bases are a match to TRBD1. The CDR3 is 15 residues long. The J segment lost 8 bases and the V segment lost 2 bases, leaving 5 bases of the junction unmatched. Germline V CDR1 and CDR2: MGHRA, YSYEKL. CDR3 DNA: TGCGCCAGCAGCCAAACCGGGACAGGGGTCGAAAAACTGTTTTTT. It encodes CASSQTGTGVEKLFF.

At least ten counts were recorded for this clonotype. This chain uses TRBV6-1 with TRBJ1-1; D not certain. The CDR3 is made up of 14 amino acids. V lost 4 bases to trimming and J lost 5 bases, with 14 bases between them. Germline V gene sequence: CDR1 MNHNS, CDR2 SASEGT. The CDR3 spells CASSGHALGTEAFF. The CDR3 DNA follows: TGTGCCAGCAGTGGACACGCTTTGGGTACTGAAGCTTTCTTT.

The chain couples TRBV5-1 to TRBJ2-2; 7 nucleotides agree with TRBD1. The ends lost 1 base at V and 4 bases at J; junction bases unmatched: 7. Germline loops: CDR1 SGHRS, CDR2 YFSETQ. The CDR3 has 16 residues. The CDR3 DNA sequence: TGCGCCAGCAGCTTGTTAGGGGGCAGGACCACCGGGGAGCTGTTTTTT. This encodes CASSLLGGRTTGELFF.

There are a few counts of this clonotype. The rearrangement links TRBV5-5 to TRBJ2-7; 9 bases are shared with TRBD1. Germline-derived CDR1 and CDR2 are SGHKS and YYEKEE (reference sequence). The CDR3 covers 14 residues. V trimming: 4 bases; J trimming: 4 bases; junction bases outside the gene matches: 6. The CDR3 coding sequence is TGTGCCAGCAGCCTCTTGGACAGGGGTTACGAGCAGTACTTC. Translation: CASSLLDRGYEQYF.

This clonotype appeared many times. The V and J genes are TRBV20-1 and TRBJ1-2, with no clear D. The V and J ends lost 6 bases and 4 bases respectively, with 18 bases between them. This CDR3 comprises 14 residues. The germline CDR1 and CDR2 sequences are DFQATT and SNEGSKA (reference sequence). This CDR3 is CSAQYSKGSYGYTF. In DNA form, the CDR3 reads TGCAGTGCCCAATATTCCAAGGGCAGCTATGGCTACACCTTC.